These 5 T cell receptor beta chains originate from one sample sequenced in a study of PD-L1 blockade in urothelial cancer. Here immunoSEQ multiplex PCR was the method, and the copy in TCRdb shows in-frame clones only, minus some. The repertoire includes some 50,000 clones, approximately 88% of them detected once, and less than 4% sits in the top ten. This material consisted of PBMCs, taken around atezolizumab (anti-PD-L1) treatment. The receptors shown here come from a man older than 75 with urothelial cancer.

CDR3 nucleotides: TGTGCCAGCAGTTTGAACAGGGTCGTCTATGGCTACACCTTC. Encoded protein: CASSLNRVVYGYTF. The rearrangement links TRBV28 to TRBJ1-2; D is perhaps TRBD1 (6 bases). This CDR3 is 14 amino acids long. Trimming stripped 3 bases from V and 4 bases from J, with 12 bases between. Germline V gene sequence: CDR1 MDHEN, CDR2 SYDVKM.

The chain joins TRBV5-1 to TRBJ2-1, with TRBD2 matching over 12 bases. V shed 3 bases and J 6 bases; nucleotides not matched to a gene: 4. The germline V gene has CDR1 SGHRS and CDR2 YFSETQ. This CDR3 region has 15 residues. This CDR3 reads CASSWTSGASNEQFF. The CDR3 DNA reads TGCGCCAGCAGCTGGACTAGCGGGGCTTCCAATGAGCAGTTCTTC.

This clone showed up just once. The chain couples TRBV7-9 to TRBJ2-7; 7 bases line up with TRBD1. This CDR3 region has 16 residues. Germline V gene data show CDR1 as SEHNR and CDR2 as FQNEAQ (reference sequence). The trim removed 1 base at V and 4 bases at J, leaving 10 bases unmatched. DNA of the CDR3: TGTGCCAGCAGCTTAGGGTTGAGACAGGGTCGGTACGAGCAGTACTTC. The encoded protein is CASSLGLRQGRYEQYF.

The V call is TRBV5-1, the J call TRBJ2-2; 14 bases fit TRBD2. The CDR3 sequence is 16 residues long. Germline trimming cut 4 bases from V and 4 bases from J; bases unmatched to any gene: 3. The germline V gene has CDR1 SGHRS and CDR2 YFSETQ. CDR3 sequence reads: CASSPGTSGGTGELFF. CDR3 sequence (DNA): TGCGCCAGCAGCCCCGGGACTAGCGGGGGCACCGGGGAGCTGTTTTTT. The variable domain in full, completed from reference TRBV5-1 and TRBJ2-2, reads KAGVTQTPRYLIKTRGQQVTLSCSPISGHRSVSWYQQTPGQGLQFLFEYFSETQRNKGNFPGRFSGRQFSNSRSEMNVSTLELGDSALYLCASSPGTSGGTGELFFGEGSRLTVL.

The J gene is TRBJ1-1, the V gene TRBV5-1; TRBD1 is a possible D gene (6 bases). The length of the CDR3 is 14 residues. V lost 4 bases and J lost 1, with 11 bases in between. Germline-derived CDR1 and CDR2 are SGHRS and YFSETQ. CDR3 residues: CASSARDKNTEAFF. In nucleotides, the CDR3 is TGCGCCAGCAGCGCTCGGGACAAGAACACTGAAGCTTTCTTT.